This entry lists 32 T cell receptor beta chains sequenced from one sample in a study of shared clonotypes between healthy human individuals. Assay: immunoSEQ multiplex PCR; the TCRdb copy retains only in-frame clones and omits some. The sample records 700,000 to 950,000 clones, around 96% being singletons. CD8 cells regarded as naive lacked CD45RO, were positively chosen for CCR7, and omitted terminally differentiated effector memory CD45RA+ cells. Sequencing used naive CD8+ T cells sorted from blood. The origin of the receptors is a man aged 25-40 years in good health.

This chain uses TRBV11-2 with TRBJ2-5; D is possibly TRBD1 (5 bases). The CDR3 consists of 15 residues. Germline V gene lookup returns CDR1 SGHAT and CDR2 FQNNGV. With 2 bases removed from V and 4 bases from J, the gap between germline ends came to 14 bases. This chain's CDR3 is CASSLTGLPGETQYF. Here the CDR3 DNA reads TGTGCCAGCAGCTTAACAGGCCTCCCTGGAGAGACCCAGTACTTC.

The chain carries TRBV28 and TRBJ1-5, with 10 bases lining up with TRBD1. The germline V gene has CDR1 MDHEN and CDR2 SYDVKM. After removal of 6 bases from V and 0 bases from J, the junction contained 11 bases not matched to a gene. The CDR3 consists of 18 residues. The CDR3 DNA reads TGTGCCAGCAGCCCAGGGACAGGGGATGGTTATAGCAATCAGCCCCAGCATTTT. This translates into CASSPGTGDGYSNQPQHF.

The chain has TRBV7-9 and TRBJ1-5, with TRBD1 as a possible D gene (5 bases). Germline values: CDR1 SEHNR, CDR2 FQNEAQ (reference sequence). V lost 5 bases, J lost 4 bases, and 12 bases lay in between. This CDR3 has 14 residues. The CDR3 loop is CASSQTDSNQPQHF. The DNA for the CDR3 is TGTGCCAGCAGCCAGACTGACAGTAATCAGCCCCAGCATTTT. Using reference TRBV7-9 and TRBJ1-5 for the parts outside the CDR3, the full variable domain is DTGVSQNPRHKITKRGQNVTFRCDPISEHNRLYWYRQTLGQGPEFLTYFQNEAQLEKSRLLSDRFSAERPKGSFSTLEIQRTEQGDSAMYLCASSQTDSNQPQHFGDGTRLSIL.

The rearrangement uses TRBV7-2 and TRBJ1-4, with D perhaps TRBD1 (6 bases). Per germline, CDR1 SGHTA and CDR2 FQGNSA. The length of the CDR3 is 15 residues. Trimming pared 5 bases from V and 2 bases from J, leaving 12 bases between. CDR3 DNA sequence: TGTGCCAGCAGCCGCCTCACAGGGACTAATGAAAAACTGTTTTTT. Translated: CASSRLTGTNEKLFF.

The chain has TRBV7-9 and TRBJ2-5; no definite D call. CDR3 length: 11 residues. Germline lookup yields CDR1 SEHNR and CDR2 FQNEAQ (reference sequence). Trimming left V 8 bases short and J 5 bases short, with 9 bases between. Written as DNA, the CDR3 is TGTGCCAGCTCGACTTATGAGACCCAGTACTTC. Protein sequence: CASSTYETQYF.

V is TRBV29-1 and J is TRBJ2-6; TRBD1 is a possible D gene (5 bases). V was pared by 4 bases and J by 1 base, with 14 bases between. The CDR3 sequence is 16 residues long. The germline CDR1 and CDR2 sequences are SQVTM and ANQGSEA. CDR3 DNA sequence: TGCAGCGTTGTTTTGATTCGACAGTCTGGGGCCAACGTCCTGACTTTC. Translating gives CSVVLIRQSGANVLTF.

The rearrangement joins TRBV29-1 to TRBJ2-5; TRBD2 matches 10 bases. Germline-derived CDR1 and CDR2 are SQVTM and ANQGSEA. The length of the CDR3 is 17 residues. After removal of 0 bases from V and 5 bases from J, the junction contained 12 bases not matched to a gene. The CDR3, as DNA: TGCAGCGTTGAAGAGGTAGAGCGGGAGGGCCCGGGGGAGACCCAGTACTTC. It codes for CSVEEVEREGPGETQYF.

This clone was observed a handful of times. The V and J genes are TRBV11-2 and TRBJ2-3; D may be TRBD1 or TRBD2 (6 bases each). V was shortened by 5 bases and J by 2 bases, with 14 bases between the two germline ends. The CDR3 has 15 residues. The germline V gene encodes CDR1 SGHAT and CDR2 FQNNGV. CDR3 nucleotide sequence: TGTGCCAGCAGCCACCCGGGGGCCCTCACAGATACGCAGTATTTT. Protein product: CASSHPGALTDTQYF. Filled out from reference TRBV11-2 and TRBJ2-3, the complete variable domain reads EAGVAQSPRYKIIEKRQSVAFWCNPISGHATLYWYQQILGQGPKLLIQFQNNGVVDDSQLPKDRFSAERLKGVDSTLKIQPAKLEDSAVYLCASSHPGALTDTQYFGPGTRLTVL.

This clone was found once. This may be a read error: a much more frequent sequence differs by one nucleotide. J is TRBJ1-1 and V is TRBV5-4; no clear D. The CDR3 covers 13 residues. Germline loops: CDR1 SGHNT, CDR2 YYREEE (reference sequence). Trimming cost V 0 bases and J 1 base, with 4 bases left between them. The CDR3 spells CASSLEGNTEAFF. The CDR3 nucleotides are TGTGCCAGCAGCTTGGAGGGGAACACTGAAGCTTTCTTT.

The rearrangement uses TRBV11-2 and TRBJ2-7; TRBD1 matches at 7 bases. This CDR3 spans 15 amino acids. CDR1 is SGHAT and CDR2 is FQNNGV in the germline V gene. The V gene end was trimmed by 6 bases and the J gene end by 0 bases; junction bases not matched to a gene: 8. The DNA of the CDR3 is TGTGCCAGCAGTTCAGAGGGGGCTGTCTCCTACGAGCAGTACTTC. It encodes CASSSEGAVSYEQYF.

This chain joins TRBV5-6 and TRBJ2-7; D ambiguous. The CDR3 is 15 amino acids. The V end was cut by 0 bases, the J end by 3 bases, with 13 bases between. The germline V gene has CDR1 SGHDT and CDR2 YYEEEE. In nucleotides, the CDR3 is TGTGCCAGCAGCTTGGACATCTCCCCAATCTACGAGCAGTACTTC. Its protein product is CASSLDISPIYEQYF.

The V and J genes are TRBV28 and TRBJ2-1; TRBD2 matches 8 bases. Germline assignment: CDR1 MDHEN and CDR2 SYDVKM. V gave up 3 bases and J gave up 4 bases; unmatched junction bases: 5. The CDR3 has 15 residues. The CDR3 loop reads CASSFPAGAYNEQFF. The CDR3 DNA reads TGTGCCAGCAGTTTCCCAGCGGGAGCATACAATGAGCAGTTCTTC.

The genes are TRBV6-5 and TRBJ2-5, with a tentative D call TRBD1 (6 bases). The CDR3 sequence is 14 residues long. The germline V gene encodes CDR1 MNHEY and CDR2 SVGAGI. Trimming cost V 6 bases and J 7 bases, with 18 bases left between them. CDR3: CASRQLGQGWTQYF. CDR3 bases: TGTGCCAGCAGACAATTGGGGCAGGGGTGGACCCAGTACTTC.

The V gene is TRBV11-2, the J gene TRBJ1-3; no reliable D call. CDR1 is SGHAT and CDR2 is FQNNGV in the germline V gene. V gave up 4 bases and J gave up 4 bases, with 8 bases separating them. This CDR3 has 13 amino acids. The CDR3 DNA follows: TGTGCCAGCAGCTCTCCCCCAGGAAACACCATATATTTT. It encodes CASSSPPGNTIYF.

Here the CDR3 reads CASSHEKNLGYTF. DNA for the CDR3: TGCGCCAGCAGCCACGAAAAGAATCTTGGCTACACCTTC. The rearrangement joins TRBV4-1 to TRBJ1-2, with D unclear. This CDR3 spans 13 amino acids. V shed 3 bases and J shed 7 bases, with 12 bases lying between them. CDR1 is MGHRA, CDR2 YSYEKL, per germline.

The chain is built from TRBV11-2 and TRBJ1-3; D is perhaps TRBD1 (6 bases). Germline assignment: CDR1 SGHAT and CDR2 FQNNGV. The CDR3 consists of 15 residues. With 5 bases removed from V and 0 bases from J, the gap between germline ends came to 11 bases. The CDR3 spells CASSPGQISGNTIYF. CDR3 DNA sequence: TGTGCCAGCAGCCCCGGACAGATCTCTGGAAACACCATATATTTT. The whole variable domain, remainder taken from reference TRBV11-2 and TRBJ1-3, is EAGVAQSPRYKIIEKRQSVAFWCNPISGHATLYWYQQILGQGPKLLIQFQNNGVVDDSQLPKDRFSAERLKGVDSTLKIQPAKLEDSAVYLCASSPGQISGNTIYFGEGSWLTVV.

This chain joins TRBV28 and TRBJ1-2; D remains unclear. V was trimmed by 3 bases and J by 4 bases, leaving 9 bases between them. The germline V gene encodes CDR1 MDHEN and CDR2 SYDVKM. This CDR3 has 13 amino acids. The DNA of the CDR3 is TGTGCCAGCAGTTTCGGACTGTTCTATGGCTACACCTTC. Translation: CASSFGLFYGYTF.

The V gene is TRBV6-5, the J gene TRBJ2-1, with D perhaps matching TRBD2 (5 bases). In germline, CDR1 is MNHEY, CDR2 SVGAGI. The CDR3 consists of 15 residues. V was shortened by 2 bases and J by 2 bases, with 10 bases between the two germline ends. The CDR3 loop reads CASSYGSATYNEQFF. CDR3 DNA sequence: TGTGCCAGCAGTTACGGTAGCGCGACCTACAATGAGCAGTTCTTC.

The chain combines TRBV19 with TRBJ1-5; TRBD1 agrees at 9 bases. Germline loops: CDR1 LNHDA, CDR2 SQIVND (reference sequence). This CDR3 spans 16 amino acids. Trimming cost V 5 bases and J 4 bases; bases outside gene matches: 9. The CDR3 loop is CASSRNTGTGNQPQHF. The CDR3 DNA reads TGTGCCAGTAGTCGGAACACCGGGACAGGGAATCAGCCCCAGCATTTT. Full variable domain (remainder filled in from reference TRBV19 and TRBJ1-5): DGGITQSPKYLFRKEGQNVTLSCEQNLNHDAMYWYRQDPGQGLRLIYYSQIVNDFQKGDIAEGYSVSREKKESFPLTVTSAQKNPTAFYLCASSRNTGTGNQPQHFGDGTRLSIL.

This chain connects TRBV2 to TRBJ2-2, with a weak D call TRBD2 (5 bases). Germline CDR1 and CDR2: SNHLY and FYNNEI. The CDR3 has 17 residues. V shed 4 bases and J shed 7 bases, with 22 bases lying between them. The CDR3 is CASSVGSTNRMGGELFF. The CDR3 DNA sequence: TGTGCCAGCAGTGTAGGGTCGACTAACAGAATGGGCGGGGAGCTGTTTTTT.

The chain links TRBV7-2 to TRBJ2-5; the D is unclear. V lost 1 base and J lost 2, with 8 bases in between. This CDR3 has 14 residues. Germline V gene sequence: CDR1 SGHTA, CDR2 FQGNSA. Here the CDR3 reads CASSLGPSQETQYF. CDR3 nucleotides: TGTGCCAGCAGCTTAGGGCCCAGTCAAGAGACCCAGTACTTC. Complete variable domain (other parts from reference TRBV7-2 and TRBJ2-5): GAGVSQSPSNKVTEKGKDVELRCDPISGHTALYWYRQSLGQGLEFLIYFQGNSAPDKSGLPSDRFSAERTGGSVSTLTIQRTQQEDSAVYLCASSLGPSQETQYFGPGTRLLVL.

The V and J genes are TRBV30 and TRBJ2-2; D is possibly TRBD1 (5 bases). The length of the CDR3 is 12 residues. Trimming left V 6 bases short and J 5 bases short, with 10 bases between. Germline-derived CDR1 and CDR2 are GTSNPN and SVGIG (reference sequence). CDR3 protein: CACPRVTGELFF. Here the CDR3 DNA reads TGTGCCTGCCCCAGGGTTACCGGGGAGCTGTTTTTT.

The chain's CDR3 is CASSPLLAGVVNEQYF. The CDR3 DNA sequence: TGTGCCAGCAGTCCTCTCCTAGCGGGAGTCGTTAACGAGCAGTACTTC. V is TRBV27 and J is TRBJ2-7; 10 bases match TRBD2. This CDR3 has 16 amino acids. Germline V gives CDR1 MNHEY, CDR2 SMNVEV (reference sequence). The junction had 12 bases not matched to a gene; V was cut back by 5 bases and J by 5 bases.

The rearrangement joins TRBV11-2 to TRBJ2-1, with D possibly matching TRBD1 (5 bases). Trimming took off 4 bases at V and 9 bases at J, with 7 bases between the two ends. Germline CDR1 reads SGHAT; CDR2 reads FQNNGV. The CDR3 consists of 11 residues. CDR3 bases: TGTGCCAGCAGCTCCCAGGGTGAGCAGTTCTTC. This encodes CASSSQGEQFF.

The chain uses TRBV25-1 and TRBJ2-1; TRBD2 aligns across 9 bases. Looked up from germline, CDR1 is MGHDK and CDR2 is SYGVNS. V lost 3 bases to trimming and J lost 3 bases; unmatched junction nucleotides: 12. The CDR3 loop spans 18 amino acids. The CDR3, as DNA: TGTGCCAGCAGTGATCCCTGGTCGACTAGCGGTTTCTACAATGAGCAGTTCTTC. It yields the protein CASSDPWSTSGFYNEQFF.

The J gene is TRBJ1-1, the V gene TRBV5-1; TRBD1 is a possible D gene (5 bases). CDR3 length: 14 residues. Germline values: CDR1 SGHRS, CDR2 YFSETQ. V lost 0 bases and J lost 8, with 14 bases in between. In nucleotides, the CDR3 is TGCGCCAGCAGCTTGGAATCAGGGAAGGAGGAAGCTTTCTTT. Translating it yields CASSLESGKEEAFF.

The CDR3 nucleotides read TGTGCCAGCAGCTTAGCCTCAATCAACACCGGGGAGCTGTTTTTT. This encodes CASSLASINTGELFF. This chain connects TRBV7-3 to TRBJ2-2, with unresolved D. V lost 2 bases, J lost 2 bases, and 9 bases lay in between. Per germline, CDR1 SGHTA and CDR2 FQGTGA. The CDR3 sequence is 15 residues long.

The J gene is TRBJ2-7, the V gene TRBV7-9, with D maybe TRBD1 (6 bases). This CDR3 has 12 amino acids. V was clipped by 5 bases and J by 5 bases, with 10 bases between them. CDR1 is SEHNR, CDR2 FQNEAQ, per germline (reference sequence). The CDR3 sequence is CASSMDSHEQYF. CDR3 coding DNA: TGTGCCAGCAGCATGGACAGCCACGAGCAGTACTTC.

The rearrangement uses TRBV28 and TRBJ2-3, with 12 bases identical to TRBD2. The germline V gene encodes CDR1 MDHEN and CDR2 SYDVKM. This CDR3 region has 17 residues. Losses at the gene ends were 6 bases for V and 4 bases for J; bases not matched to a gene: 11. The CDR3 reads CASRSGLAGSNSDTQYF. The CDR3 nucleotides read TGTGCCAGCAGATCGGGACTAGCGGGCAGCAACTCAGATACGCAGTATTTT.

This chain links TRBV11-2 with TRBJ2-3; D is unresolved. CDR1 is SGHAT, CDR2 FQNNGV, per germline. Trimming left V 0 bases short and J 4 bases short, with 8 bases between. The CDR3 is made up of 14 amino acids. In DNA, the CDR3 is TGTGCCAGCAGCTTAGAGACTCCCTCAGATACGCAGTATTTT. Protein sequence: CASSLETPSDTQYF.

CDR3: CASSYLREGLVEQFF. The CDR3, as DNA: TGTGCCAGCAGTTACTTGCGGGAGGGCCTCGTTGAGCAGTTCTTC. The chain carries TRBV6-5 and TRBJ2-1; 9 bases are shared with TRBD2. This CDR3 is 15 amino acids long. Germline loops: CDR1 MNHEY, CDR2 SVGAGI. V was pared by 1 base and J by 9 bases, with 7 bases of the junction left unmatched.

A single count supports this clone. This chain joins TRBV12-5 and TRBJ2-5; a weak D match, TRBD1 (5 bases). Germline V gene data show CDR1 as LGHNT and CDR2 as FRNRAP. V lost 1 base and J lost 5, with 11 bases in between. The CDR3 is made up of 14 amino acids. The CDR3 nucleotides read TGTGCTAGTGGTTTGGGACAGCCCCAGGAGACCCAGTACTTC. Amino acids: CASGLGQPQETQYF. The entire variable domain, with the rest obtained from reference TRBV12-5 and TRBJ2-5, is as follows: DARVTQTPRHKVTEMGQEVTMRCQPILGHNTVFWYRQTMMQGLELLAYFRNRAPLDDSGMPKDRFSAEMPDATLATLKIQPSEPRDSAVYFCASGLGQPQETQYFGPGTRLLVL.